The entry below gives a single TCR beta chain sequence along with its context. Method: immunoSEQ multiplex PCR; TCRdb's copy keeps in-frame clones and lacks some. The data show roughly 15,000 clones, approximately 72% seen once. This CDR3 has 14 amino acids. Germline CDR1 is SGHVS and CDR2 is FQNEAQ. Deletions cut 5 bases from V and 8 bases from J, with 15 bases between. The record originates from a study of T cells after somatic rescue of genetic block. The sequenced sample was peripheral blood mononuclear cells (PBMCs). The source of this sequence is a boy aged 5-17 years. V is TRBV7-8 and J is TRBJ1-4; D call uncertain. The CDR3 here is CASSPLVWSEKLFF. The CDR3 DNA follows: TGTGCCAGCAGCCCCCTGGTCTGGAGCGAAAAACTGTTTTTT.